This T cell receptor beta chain was retrieved from a study of vaccination effects on CD4 cells after COVID-19. As regards this clone: What it binds is not known.

Antigen-specific CD4+ T cells were expanded (with viral peptide pools) by the ViraFEST assay ahead of sequencing. With around ten days of culture completed, CD4+ T cells were isolated. A PCR test confirmed that the person had SARS-CoV-2 infection between March and December 2020. Repertoires were generated with immunoSEQ multiplex PCR, while TCRdb's copy carries only in-frame clones and drops some. The table includes 25,000 to 35,000 clones, approximately 70% detected once. V shed 2 bases and J 2 bases; nucleotides not matched to a gene: 4. The CDR3 runs 15 residues. Germline assignment: CDR1 MNHEY and CDR2 SVGAGI.

The sample was CD4+ T cells from PBMCs cultured with a peptide pool, taken before COVID-19 vaccination. This TCR derives from a human donor who had a prior SARS-CoV-2 infection. The chain employs TRBV6-5 and TRBJ2-7, with 9 bases fitting TRBD1. The CDR3, as DNA: TGTGCCAGCAGTTACGGGGACAGGGTCCCCTACGAGCAGTACTTC. Translated, it gives CASSYGDRVPYEQYF.